The clone carrying this T cell receptor (beta chain) has only a few counts. Its antigen is undetermined. V lost 6 bases and J lost 8, with 20 bases in between. This CDR3 region has 15 residues. Germline lookup yields CDR1 MRHNA and CDR2 SNTAGT. This specimen comes from a study of T cell responses to AZD1222 COVID-19 vaccine. Using immunoSEQ multiplex PCR, the repertoire was profiled, and TCRdb retains in-frame clones only, with some absent. The sample lists about 59,000 clones, nearly 90% occurring once. The study pooled second doses at about 4 or about 12 weeks. General study findings and limits: Two doses of AZD1222 preceded a rise in Spike-specific TCR breadth and depth. Clonal diversity was possibly underestimated, and the donors were mostly white British, with more females. The study sampled repertoires only after the peak T cell response.

Sequencing was performed on peripheral blood, taken 28 days after the second AZD1222 dose. This rearrangement joins TRBV6-4 to TRBJ2-1; a possible D gene is TRBD2 (6 bases). The TCR was taken from an adult who received the AZD1222 COVID-19 vaccine. As DNA, the CDR3 is TGTGCCAGCAGCTTGACGGGGACTGGAGGGGATGAGCAGTTCTTC. This sequence encodes CASSLTGTGGDEQFF.